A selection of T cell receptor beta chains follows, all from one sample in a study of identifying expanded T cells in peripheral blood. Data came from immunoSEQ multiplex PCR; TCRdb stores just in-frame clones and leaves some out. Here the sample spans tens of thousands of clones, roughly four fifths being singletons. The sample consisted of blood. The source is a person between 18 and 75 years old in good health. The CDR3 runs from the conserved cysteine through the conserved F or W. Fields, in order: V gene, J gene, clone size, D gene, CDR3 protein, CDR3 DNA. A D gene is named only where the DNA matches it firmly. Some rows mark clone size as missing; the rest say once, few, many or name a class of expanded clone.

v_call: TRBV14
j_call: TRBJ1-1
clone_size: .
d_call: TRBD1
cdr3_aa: CASSLRAGGPLVHTEAFF
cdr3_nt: TGTGCCAGCAGCCTTCGTGCAGGGGGCCCTTTAGTACACACTGAAGCTTTCTTT

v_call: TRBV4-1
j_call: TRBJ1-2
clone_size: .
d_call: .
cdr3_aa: CASSQGDSLNYGYTF
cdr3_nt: TGCGCCAGCAGCCAAGGCGACAGCCTTAACTATGGCTACACCTTC

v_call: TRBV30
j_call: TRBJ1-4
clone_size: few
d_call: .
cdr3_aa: CAWRAGAGGNEKLFF
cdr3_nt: TGTGCCTGGAGGGCCGGGGCGGGGGGGAATGAAAAACTGTTTTTT

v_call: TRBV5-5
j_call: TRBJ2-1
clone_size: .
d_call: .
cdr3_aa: CASSWGLSVGNEQFF
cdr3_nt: TGTGCCAGCAGCTGGGGACTCTCCGTGGGGAATGAGCAGTTCTTC

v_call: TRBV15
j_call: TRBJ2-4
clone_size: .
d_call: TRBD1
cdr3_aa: CATSRGQGALQYF
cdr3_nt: TGTGCCACCAGCAGAGGACAGGGGGCCCTTCAGTACTTC

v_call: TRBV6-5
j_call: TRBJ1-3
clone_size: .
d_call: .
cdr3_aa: CASSLDRSSGNTIYF
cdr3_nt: TGTGCCAGCAGTTTGGACCGTAGCTCTGGAAACACCATATATTTT

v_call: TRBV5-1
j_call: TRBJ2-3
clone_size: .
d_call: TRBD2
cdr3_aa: CASSLGGTSSDTQYF
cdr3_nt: TGCGCCAGCAGCTTGGGGGGGACTAGTTCAGATACGCAGTATTTT

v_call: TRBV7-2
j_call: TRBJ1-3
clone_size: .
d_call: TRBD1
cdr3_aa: CASSSTGGLFLSGNTIYF
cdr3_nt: TGTGCCAGCAGCTCAACAGGGGGATTATTCCTCTCTGGAAACACCATATATTTT

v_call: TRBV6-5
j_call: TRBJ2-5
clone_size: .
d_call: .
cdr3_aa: CASSYALQETQYF
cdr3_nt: TGTGCCAGCAGTTACGCGCTCCAAGAGACCCAGTACTTC

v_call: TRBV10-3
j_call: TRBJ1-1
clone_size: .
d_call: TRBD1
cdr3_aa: CAISADRANTEAFF
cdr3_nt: TGTGCCATCAGTGCGGACAGGGCGAACACTGAAGCTTTCTTT

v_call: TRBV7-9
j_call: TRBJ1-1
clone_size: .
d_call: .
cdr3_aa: CASSSPSGEGDTEAFF
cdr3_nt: TGTGCCAGCAGCTCTCCATCGGGGGAGGGCGACACTGAAGCTTTCTTT

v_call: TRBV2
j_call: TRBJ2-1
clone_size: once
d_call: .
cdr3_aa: CASSGGMEYNEQFF
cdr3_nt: TGTGCCAGCAGTGGGGGTATGGAGTACAATGAGCAGTTCTTC

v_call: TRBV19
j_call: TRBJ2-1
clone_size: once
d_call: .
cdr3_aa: CASSPPRQAVSYNEQFF
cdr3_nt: TGTGCCAGTAGTCCTCCCCGACAGGCGGTTTCTTACAATGAGCAGTTCTTC

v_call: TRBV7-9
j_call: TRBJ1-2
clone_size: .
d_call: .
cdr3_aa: CASSPGRGDYGYTF
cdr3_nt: TGTGCCAGCAGTCCCGGGAGGGGGGACTATGGCTACACCTTC

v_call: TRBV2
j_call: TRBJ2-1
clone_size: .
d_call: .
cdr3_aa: CASSGLPNPYNEQFF
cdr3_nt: TGTGCCAGCAGTGGTTTACCCAACCCCTACAATGAGCAGTTCTTC

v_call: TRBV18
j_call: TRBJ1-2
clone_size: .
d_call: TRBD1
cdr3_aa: CASSPPGDRGTTYGYTF
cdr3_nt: TGTGCCAGCTCACCACCAGGGGACAGGGGGACCACCTATGGCTACACCTTC

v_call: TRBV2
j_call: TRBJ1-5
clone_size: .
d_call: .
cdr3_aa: CASSKDRPNQPQHF
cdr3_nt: TGTGCCAGCAGTAAAGACAGGCCCAATCAGCCCCAGCATTTT

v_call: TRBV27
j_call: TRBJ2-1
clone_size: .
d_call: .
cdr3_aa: CASSSARSYNEQFF
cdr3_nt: TGTGCCAGCAGCAGTGCCCGCTCCTACAATGAGCAGTTCTTC

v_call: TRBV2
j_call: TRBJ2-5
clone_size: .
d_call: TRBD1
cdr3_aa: CASSRDRGQAETQYF
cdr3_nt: TGTGCCAGCAGTCGGGACAGGGGGCAGGCGGAGACCCAGTACTTC

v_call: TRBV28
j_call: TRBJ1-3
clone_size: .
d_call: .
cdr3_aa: CASSGAGGERNTIYF
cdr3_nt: TGTGCCAGCAGTGGGGCTGGGGGGGAGCGAAACACCATATATTTT

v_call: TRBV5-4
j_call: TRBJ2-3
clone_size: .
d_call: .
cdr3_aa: CASSLGPADTQYF
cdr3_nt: TGTGCCAGCAGCTTGGGTCCCGCAGATACGCAGTATTTT

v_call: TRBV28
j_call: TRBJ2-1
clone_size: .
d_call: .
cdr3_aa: CASSKSDEQFF
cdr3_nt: TGTGCCAGCAGTAAAAGCGATGAGCAGTTCTTC

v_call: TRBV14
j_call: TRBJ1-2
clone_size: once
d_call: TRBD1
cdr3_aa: CASSQTAGGYDGYTF
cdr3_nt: TGTGCCAGCAGCCAAACTGCAGGGGGCTACGATGGCTACACCTTC

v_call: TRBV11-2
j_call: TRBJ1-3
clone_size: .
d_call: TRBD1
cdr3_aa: CASSLRGDRGLGNTIYF
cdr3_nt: TGTGCCAGCAGCCTCCGGGGGGACAGGGGGCTAGGAAACACCATATATTTT

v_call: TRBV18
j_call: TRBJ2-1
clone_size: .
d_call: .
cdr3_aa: CASSPKGNGYNEQFF
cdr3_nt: TGTGCCAGCTCACCGAAAGGGAACGGCTACAATGAGCAGTTCTTC

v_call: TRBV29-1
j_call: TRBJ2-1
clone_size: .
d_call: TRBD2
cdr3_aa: CSVAGGLYNEQFF
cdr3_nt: TGCAGCGTTGCGGGAGGTCTCTACAATGAGCAGTTCTTC

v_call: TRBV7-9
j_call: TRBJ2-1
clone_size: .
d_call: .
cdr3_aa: CASSPPAVNEQFF
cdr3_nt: TGTGCCAGCAGCCCCCCTGCGGTCAATGAGCAGTTCTTC

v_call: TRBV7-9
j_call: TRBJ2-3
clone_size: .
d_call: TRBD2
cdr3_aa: CASSSSASGSPSTDTQYF
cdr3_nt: TGTGCCAGCAGCTCCTCGGCTAGCGGGTCCCCTAGCACAGATACGCAGTATTTT

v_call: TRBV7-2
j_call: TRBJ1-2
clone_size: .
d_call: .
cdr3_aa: CASSPQGQGISRVGYTF
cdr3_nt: TGTGCCAGCAGCCCGCAGGGGCAGGGAATTTCCCGAGTCGGCTACACCTTC

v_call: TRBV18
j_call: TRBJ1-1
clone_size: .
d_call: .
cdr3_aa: CASSPLSGTEAFF
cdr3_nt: TGTGCCAGCTCACCATTATCGGGCACTGAAGCTTTCTTT

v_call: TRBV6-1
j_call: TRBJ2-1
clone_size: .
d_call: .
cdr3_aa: CASSFPPGPYNEQFF
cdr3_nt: TGTGCCAGCAGTTTCCCCCCGGGGCCCTACAATGAGCAGTTCTTC

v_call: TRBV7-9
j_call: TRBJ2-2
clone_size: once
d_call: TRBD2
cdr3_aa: CASSPPGLGTGELFF
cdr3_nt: TGTGCCAGCAGTCCTCCGGGACTAGGAACCGGGGAGCTGTTTTTT

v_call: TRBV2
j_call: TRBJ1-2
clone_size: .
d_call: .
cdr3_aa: CASNAVQGSYGYTF
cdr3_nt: TGTGCCAGCAATGCCGTTCAGGGAAGCTATGGCTACACCTTC

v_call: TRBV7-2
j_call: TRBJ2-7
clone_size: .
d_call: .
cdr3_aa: CASSFQRDNYEQYF
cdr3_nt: TGTGCCAGCAGCTTTCAACGGGACAACTACGAGCAGTACTTC

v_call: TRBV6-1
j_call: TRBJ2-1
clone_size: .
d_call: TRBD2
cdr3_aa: CASSRTSGHSEQFF
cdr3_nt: TGTGCCAGCAGTCGGACTAGCGGGCACAGCGAGCAGTTCTTC

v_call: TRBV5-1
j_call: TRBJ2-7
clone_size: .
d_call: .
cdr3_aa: CASGQGDIPSYEQYF
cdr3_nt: TGCGCCAGCGGGCAGGGCGACATCCCATCCTACGAGCAGTACTTC

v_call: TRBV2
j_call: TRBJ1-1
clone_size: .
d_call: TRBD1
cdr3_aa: CAANRGVNTEAFF
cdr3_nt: TGTGCCGCAAACAGGGGCGTGAACACTGAAGCTTTCTTT

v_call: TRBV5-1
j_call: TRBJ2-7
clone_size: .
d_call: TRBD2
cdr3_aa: CASSPRTSGRSPLSYEQYF
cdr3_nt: TGCGCCAGCAGCCCTCGGACTAGCGGGAGGTCCCCCCTTTCCTACGAGCAGTACTTC

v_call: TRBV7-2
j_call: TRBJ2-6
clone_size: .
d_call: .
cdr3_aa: CASGSSGANVLTF
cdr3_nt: TGTGCCAGTGGGAGCTCTGGGGCCAACGTCCTGACTTTC

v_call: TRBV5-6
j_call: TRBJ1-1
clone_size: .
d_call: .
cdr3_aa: CASSSGTPRNTEAFF
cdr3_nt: TGTGCCAGCAGTTCAGGGACCCCAAGGAACACTGAAGCTTTCTTT

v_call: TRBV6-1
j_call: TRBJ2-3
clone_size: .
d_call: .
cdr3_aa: CASRVTIGGTDTQYF
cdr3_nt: TGTGCCAGCAGGGTTACAATCGGGGGCACAGATACGCAGTATTTT

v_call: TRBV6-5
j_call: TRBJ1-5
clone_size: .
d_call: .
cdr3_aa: CASAKGLGNQPQHF
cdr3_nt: TGTGCCAGCGCAAAGGGCTTGGGCAATCAGCCCCAGCATTTT

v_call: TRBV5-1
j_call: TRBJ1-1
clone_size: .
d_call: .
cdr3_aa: CASSPLRVDTEAFF
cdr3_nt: TGCGCCAGCAGCCCCCTCAGGGTCGACACTGAAGCTTTCTTT

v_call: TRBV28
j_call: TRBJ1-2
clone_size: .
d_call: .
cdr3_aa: CASSSRRADGYTF
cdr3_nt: TGTGCCAGCAGTTCCCGCAGGGCCGATGGCTACACCTTC

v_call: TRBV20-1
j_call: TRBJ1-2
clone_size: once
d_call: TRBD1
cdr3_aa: CSANRGGYTF
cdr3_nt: TGCAGTGCTAACAGGGGCGGCTACACCTTC

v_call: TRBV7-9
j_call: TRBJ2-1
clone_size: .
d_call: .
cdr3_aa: CASSHRLRSNYNEQFF
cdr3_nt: TGTGCCAGCAGCCACAGACTCCGCTCGAACTACAATGAGCAGTTCTTC